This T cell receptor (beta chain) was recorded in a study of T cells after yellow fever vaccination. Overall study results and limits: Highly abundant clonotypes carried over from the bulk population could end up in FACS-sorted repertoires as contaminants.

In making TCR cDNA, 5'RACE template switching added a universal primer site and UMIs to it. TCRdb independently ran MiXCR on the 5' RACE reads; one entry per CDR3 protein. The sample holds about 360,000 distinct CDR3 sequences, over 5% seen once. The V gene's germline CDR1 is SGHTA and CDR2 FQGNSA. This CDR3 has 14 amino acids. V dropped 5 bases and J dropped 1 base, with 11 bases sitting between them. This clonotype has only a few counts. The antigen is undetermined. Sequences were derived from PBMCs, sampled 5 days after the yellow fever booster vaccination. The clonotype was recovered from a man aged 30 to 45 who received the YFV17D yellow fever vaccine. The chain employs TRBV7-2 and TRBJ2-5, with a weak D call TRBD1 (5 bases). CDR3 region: CASSQGQAQETQYF. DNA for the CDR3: TGTGCCAGCAGCCAAGGACAAGCCCAAGAGACCCAGTACTTC.